The 20 T cell receptor beta chains in this list originate from one sample, sequenced in a study of technical replicates of blood from several donors. TCRdb's table, derived via immunoSEQ multiplex PCR, lists solely in-frame clones and lacks some. The sample carries some 70,000 clones, 95% to 97% recorded once. Source material: T cells isolated from PBMCs. The receptors were gathered from a human donor in good health.

J is TRBJ2-7 and V is TRBV6-5; TRBD2 aligns across 8 bases. CDR3 length: 14 residues. Germline V gene lookup returns CDR1 MNHEY and CDR2 SVGAGI. Unmatched junction bases numbered 5, after V lost 4 bases and J lost 3 bases. The CDR3 nucleotides are TGTGCCAGCAGTTCGGGACTAGTGTTCTACGAGCAGTACTTC. Its translation: CASSSGLVFYEQYF.

V and J are TRBV2 and TRBJ1-2; a weak D match, TRBD1 (5 bases). CDR3 length: 15 residues. CDR1 SNHLY and CDR2 FYNNEI come from the germline V gene. V gave up 8 bases and J gave up 4 bases, with 20 bases separating them. The CDR3 is CASPDGTPEGYGYTF. In nucleotides, the CDR3 is TGTGCCAGCCCGGACGGGACTCCCGAGGGCTATGGCTACACCTTC.

This clone was detected only a few times. This chain joins TRBV7-2 and TRBJ1-3; the D is unclear. The V end lost 1 base, the J end lost 0 bases, and 10 bases lay between the germline ends. The CDR3 runs to 16 residues. Germline assignment: CDR1 SGHTA and CDR2 FQGNSA. The CDR3 bases are TGTGCCAGCAGCTTAGGGACTTGGAGCTCTGGAAACACCATATATTTT. This sequence encodes CASSLGTWSSGNTIYF.

The gene calls are TRBV28 and TRBJ1-1; possible D gene TRBD1, 5 bases. CDR3 size: 14 residues. The V end lost 4 bases, the J end lost 5 bases, and 14 bases lay between the germline ends. Per germline, CDR1 MDHEN and CDR2 SYDVKM. DNA of the CDR3: TGTGCCAGCAGTTCCAGGGCCGCAAGGACTGAAGCTTTCTTT. This codes for CASSSRAARTEAFF.

The chain links TRBV19 to TRBJ2-7; TRBD1 matches 9 bases. Unmatched junction bases numbered 7, after V lost 7 bases and J lost 3 bases. This CDR3 spans 14 amino acids. Germline V gene sequence: CDR1 LNHDA, CDR2 SQIVND (reference sequence). CDR3 sequence reads: CASNRDRDHYEQYF. Written as DNA, the CDR3 is TGTGCCAGTAACAGGGACAGGGACCACTACGAGCAGTACTTC.

V and J are TRBV7-9 and TRBJ1-4; no clear D. Trimming cost V 4 bases and J 0 bases, with 12 bases left between them. Germline CDR1 and CDR2: SEHNR and FQNEAQ (reference sequence). The length of the CDR3 is 16 residues. This CDR3 reads CASSSLTVSTNEKLFF. CDR3 DNA sequence: TGTGCCAGCAGCTCTCTCACAGTTTCAACTAATGAAAAACTGTTTTTT. Filled out from reference TRBV7-9 and TRBJ1-4, the complete variable domain reads DTGVSQNPRHKITKRGQNVTFRCDPISEHNRLYWYRQTLGQGPEFLTYFQNEAQLEKSRLLSDRFSAERPKGSFSTLEIQRTEQGDSAMYLCASSSLTVSTNEKLFFGSGTQLSVL.

The chain employs TRBV30 and TRBJ2-7; 9 nucleotides match TRBD1. CDR1 and CDR2 (germline): GTSNPN, SVGIG (reference sequence). The CDR3 length is 15 residues. J gave up 4 bases and V 0 bases, and 7 bases lay outside the gene matches. The chain's CDR3 is CAWSVLRQGGYEQYF. CDR3 in DNA: TGTGCCTGGAGTGTACTCCGACAGGGGGGGTACGAGCAGTACTTC.

The J gene is TRBJ2-7, the V gene TRBV7-9; tentative D call: TRBD2 (6 bases). CDR3 length: 13 residues. The V and J ends lost 1 base and 6 bases respectively, with 10 bases between them. CDR1 and CDR2 from the germline V gene are SEHNR and FQNEAQ (reference sequence). The CDR3: CASSLVSGGEQYF. The CDR3 coding sequence is TGTGCCAGCAGCTTAGTGTCCGGGGGCGAGCAGTACTTC.

The CDR3 loop is CASSRAGPMTYEQYF. The CDR3 nucleotides read TGTGCCAGCAGTAGAGCGGGACCCATGACCTACGAGCAGTACTTC. The chain uses TRBV25-1 and TRBJ2-7, with 7 bases aligning to TRBD2. The CDR3 runs to 15 residues. In germline, CDR1 is MGHDK, CDR2 SYGVNS. The V segment lost 5 bases and the J segment 2 bases; nucleotides outside the gene matches: 9.

The V call is TRBV7-3, the J call TRBJ2-3; 9 bases line up with TRBD1. V gave up 2 bases and J gave up 3 bases; unmatched junction bases: 3. This CDR3 contains 15 residues. Germline loops: CDR1 SGHTA, CDR2 FQGTGA. CDR3 sequence (DNA): TGTGCCAGCAGCTTATACAGGGGGCTAACAGATACGCAGTATTTT. Translation: CASSLYRGLTDTQYF. Together with reference TRBV7-3 and TRBJ2-3, the CDR3 gives the full variable domain: GAGVSQTPSNKVTEKGKYVELRCDPISGHTALYWYRQSLGQGPEFLIYFQGTGAADDSGLPNDRFFAVRPEGSVSTLKIQRTERGDSAVYLCASSLYRGLTDTQYFGPGTRLTVL.

This clone was seen just once. The chain links TRBV5-4 to TRBJ2-7; D ambiguous. Germline CDR1 SGHNT, CDR2 YYREEE (reference sequence). Deletions cut 4 bases from V and 3 bases from J, with 11 bases between. The CDR3 extends over 13 amino acids. The CDR3 here is CASSTTTNYEQYF. In DNA, the CDR3 is TGTGCCAGCAGCACCACAACGAACTACGAGCAGTACTTC.

The chain is built from TRBV19 and TRBJ1-1; 8 nucleotides line up with TRBD1. The length of the CDR3 is 17 residues. Germline-derived CDR1 and CDR2 are LNHDA and SQIVND (reference sequence). With 0 bases clipped from V and 1 base from J, the junction kept 7 bases outside the gene matches. CDR3 nucleotide sequence: TGTGCCAGTAGTATAGATCCGACCGGGACAGGGAACACTGAAGCTTTCTTT. Translation gives CASSIDPTGTGNTEAFF.

The V and J genes are TRBV7-3 and TRBJ1-2, with 7 bases identical to TRBD1. The germline V gene encodes CDR1 SGHTA and CDR2 FQGTGA. V shed 5 bases and J 6 bases; nucleotides not matched to a gene: 9. The CDR3 length is 14 residues. The CDR3 loop reads CASSPETGDNGYTF. Here the CDR3 DNA reads TGTGCCAGCAGCCCGGAAACAGGGGATAATGGCTACACCTTC.

Worth noting for this clone: No conserved phenylalanine or tryptophan ends this CDR3, so it is likely a read error. The limits of the CDR3 on the DNA are not certain, so only TCRdb's listed CDR3 is given. V and J are TRBV7-6 and TRBJ2-7; the table's TRBD2 call for D was not verified on the DNA. The germline V gene encodes CDR1 SGHVS and CDR2 FNYEAQ. Ends included, the CDR3 has 12 residues. CDR3: CASSLTAAGGLD.

The rearrangement joins TRBV4-1 to TRBJ1-5; possible D gene TRBD1, 5 bases. The V gene lost 3 bases and the J gene lost 3 bases, with 12 bases spanning the gap. This CDR3 is built from 15 residues. Germline CDR1 MGHRA, CDR2 YSYEKL. This chain's CDR3 is CASSHRTGNNQPQHF. The CDR3, as DNA: TGCGCCAGCAGCCACCGTACAGGAAACAATCAGCCCCAGCATTTT.

V usage is TRBV7-3 and J usage is TRBJ2-2; 7 bases match TRBD1. There are 13 residues in the CDR3. Germline V gene data show CDR1 as SGHTA and CDR2 as FQGTGA. Germline trimming cut 3 bases from V and 6 bases from J; bases unmatched to any gene: 1. This chain's CDR3 is CASSFTGAGELFF. The CDR3 nucleotides read TGTGCCAGCAGCTTTACAGGGGCCGGGGAGCTGTTTTTT.

V is TRBV4-1 and J is TRBJ1-5; weak D call: TRBD1 (5 bases). Looked up from germline, CDR1 is MGHRA and CDR2 is YSYEKL. The CDR3 extends over 16 amino acids. V dropped 1 base and J dropped 0 bases, with 10 bases sitting between them. CDR3 DNA: TGCGCCAGCAGCCAAGGACAGATCTATAGCAATCAGCCCCAGCATTTT. Translating it yields CASSQGQIYSNQPQHF.

The chain has TRBV5-1 and TRBJ2-3; D not resolved. Germline V CDR1 and CDR2: SGHRS, YFSETQ. V was trimmed by 0 bases and J by 0 bases, leaving 8 bases between them. This CDR3 contains 15 residues. CDR3 coding DNA: TGCGCCAGCAGCTTGGAGCGTATTAGCACAGATACGCAGTATTTT. It translates to CASSLERISTDTQYF.

This chain uses TRBV11-3 with TRBJ2-3; D unclear. This CDR3 has 12 amino acids. Trimming took off 5 bases at V and 2 bases at J, with 5 bases between the two ends. Germline V lookup: CDR1 SGHNT, CDR2 YENEEA. CDR3 sequence: CASSPNTDTQYF. Written as DNA, the CDR3 is TGTGCCAGCAGCCCAAACACAGATACGCAGTATTTT.

This clone was seen just once. This chain uses TRBV28 with TRBJ2-7; TRBD1 matches 8 bases. The germline CDR1 and CDR2 sequences are MDHEN and SYDVKM. This CDR3 is built from 14 residues. V trimming: 10 bases; J trimming: 4 bases; junction bases outside the gene matches: 12. In DNA, the CDR3 is TGTGCCACCACCGGACAGGGTTCGCGATACGAGCAGTACTTC. Its translation is CATTGQGSRYEQYF.